This T cell receptor (beta chain) was documented in a study of CD8 T cells in Susac syndrome. Trimming stripped 3 bases from V and 2 bases from J, with 11 bases between. There are 16 residues in the CDR3. Study-level points and caveats: A relatively small number of individuals underwent TCR sequencing and HLA analysis.

Reverse transcription of 0.5 to 1 ug RNA used random hexamers. TCRdb independently ran MiXCR on the immunoSEQ multiplex PCR reads; one entry per CDR3 protein. The sample lists about 150,000 distinct CDR3 sequences; nearly 97% were seen once. Comment on this clonotype: Its target is not known.

Source material: CD8+ T cells from PBMCs. The clonotype comes from a human donor with multiple sclerosis. The rearrangement joins TRBV12-3 or TRBV12-4 to TRBJ1-6; maybe TRBD1 (6 bases). The CDR3 coding sequence is TGTGCCAGCAGTTTGGGGGGGCATGCCTATAATTCACCCCTCCACTTT. It specifies CASSLGGHAYNSPLHF.